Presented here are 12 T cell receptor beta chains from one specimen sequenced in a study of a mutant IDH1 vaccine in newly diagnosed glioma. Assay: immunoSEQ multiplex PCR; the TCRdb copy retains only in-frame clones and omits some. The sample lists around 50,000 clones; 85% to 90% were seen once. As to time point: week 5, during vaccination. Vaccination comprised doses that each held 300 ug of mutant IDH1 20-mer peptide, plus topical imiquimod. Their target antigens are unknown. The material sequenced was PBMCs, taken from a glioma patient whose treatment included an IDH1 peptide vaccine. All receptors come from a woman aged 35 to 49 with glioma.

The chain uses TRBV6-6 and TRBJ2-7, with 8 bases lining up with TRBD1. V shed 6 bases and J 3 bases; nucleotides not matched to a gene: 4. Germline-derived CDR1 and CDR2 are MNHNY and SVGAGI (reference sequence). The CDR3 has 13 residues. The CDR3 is CASSLGQGYEQYF. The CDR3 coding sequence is TGTGCCAGCAGCCTCGGACAGGGCTACGAGCAGTACTTC.

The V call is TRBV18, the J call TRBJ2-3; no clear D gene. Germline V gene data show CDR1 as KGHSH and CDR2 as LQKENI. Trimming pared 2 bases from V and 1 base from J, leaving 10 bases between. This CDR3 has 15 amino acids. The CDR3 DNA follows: TGTGCCAGCTCACCAGGACGGAGCCGCACAGATACGCAGTATTTT. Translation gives CASSPGRSRTDTQYF.

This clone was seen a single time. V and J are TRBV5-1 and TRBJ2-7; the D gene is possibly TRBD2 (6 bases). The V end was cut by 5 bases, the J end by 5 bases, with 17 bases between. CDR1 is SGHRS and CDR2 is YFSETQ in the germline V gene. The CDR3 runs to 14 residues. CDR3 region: CASRGGLMRNEQYF. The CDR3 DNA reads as TGCGCCAGCAGAGGAGGGCTCATGAGGAACGAGCAGTACTTC.

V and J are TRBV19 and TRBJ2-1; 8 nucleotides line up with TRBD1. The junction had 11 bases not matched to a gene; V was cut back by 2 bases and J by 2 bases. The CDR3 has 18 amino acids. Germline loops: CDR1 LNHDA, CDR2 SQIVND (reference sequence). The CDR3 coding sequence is TGTGCCAGTAGTATAAGTATCGCCCAGGGGGCTCCCTACAATGAGCAGTTCTTC. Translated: CASSISIAQGAPYNEQFF.

The CDR3 DNA reads TGTGCCAGCGGGACAGTTAATGAAAAACTGTTTTTT. Translation gives CASGTVNEKLFF. The chain joins TRBV19 to TRBJ1-4, with TRBD1 matching 7 bases. Unmatched junction bases numbered 2, after V lost 9 bases and J lost 4 bases. Per the germline V gene, CDR1 is LNHDA and CDR2 is SQIVND (reference sequence). CDR3 length: 12 amino acids. The full variable domain, its missing parts supplied by reference TRBV19 and TRBJ1-4, is DGGITQSPKYLFRKEGQNVTLSCEQNLNHDAMYWYRQDPGQGLRLIYYSQIVNDFQKGDIAEGYSVSREKKESFPLTVTSAQKNPTAFYLCASGTVNEKLFFGSGTQLSVL.

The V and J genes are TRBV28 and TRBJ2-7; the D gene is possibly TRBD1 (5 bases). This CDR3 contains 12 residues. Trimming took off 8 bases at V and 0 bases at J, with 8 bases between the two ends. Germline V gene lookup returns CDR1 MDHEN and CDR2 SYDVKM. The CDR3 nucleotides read TGTGCCAGCCACGACAGCTCCTACGAGCAGTACTTC. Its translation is CASHDSSYEQYF.

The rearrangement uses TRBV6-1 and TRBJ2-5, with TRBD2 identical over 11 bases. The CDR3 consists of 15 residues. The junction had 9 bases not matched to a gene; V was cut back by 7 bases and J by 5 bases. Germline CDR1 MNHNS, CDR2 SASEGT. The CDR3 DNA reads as TGTGCCAGCACTCAACGGGCTAGCGGGGGGGAGACCCAGTACTTC. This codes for CASTQRASGGETQYF.

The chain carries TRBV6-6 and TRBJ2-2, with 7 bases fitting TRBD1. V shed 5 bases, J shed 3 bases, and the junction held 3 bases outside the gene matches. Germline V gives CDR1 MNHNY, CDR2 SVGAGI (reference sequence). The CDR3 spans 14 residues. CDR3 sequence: CASSPDRDTGELFF. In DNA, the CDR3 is TGTGCCAGCAGTCCTGACAGGGACACCGGGGAGCTGTTTTTT.

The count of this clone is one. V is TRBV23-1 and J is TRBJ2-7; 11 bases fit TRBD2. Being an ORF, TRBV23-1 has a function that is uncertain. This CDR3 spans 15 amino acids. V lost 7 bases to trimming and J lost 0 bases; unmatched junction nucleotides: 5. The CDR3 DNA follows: TGCGCCAGCACCAGACTAGCGGGGAGCTCCTACGAGCAGTACTTC. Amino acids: CASTRLAGSSYEQYF.

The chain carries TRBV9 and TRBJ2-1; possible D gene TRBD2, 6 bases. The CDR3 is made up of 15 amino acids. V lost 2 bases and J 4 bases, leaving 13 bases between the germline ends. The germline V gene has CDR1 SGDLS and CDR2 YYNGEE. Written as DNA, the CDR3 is TGTGCCAGCAGCGTTAGCGGCGAGACGTACAATGAGCAGTTCTTC. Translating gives CASSVSGETYNEQFF.

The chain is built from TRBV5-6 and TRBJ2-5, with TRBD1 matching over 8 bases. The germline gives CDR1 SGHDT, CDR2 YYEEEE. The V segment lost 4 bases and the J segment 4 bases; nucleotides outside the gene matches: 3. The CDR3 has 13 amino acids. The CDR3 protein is CASSLDRGETQYF. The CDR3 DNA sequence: TGTGCCAGCAGCCTCGACAGGGGAGAGACCCAGTACTTC.

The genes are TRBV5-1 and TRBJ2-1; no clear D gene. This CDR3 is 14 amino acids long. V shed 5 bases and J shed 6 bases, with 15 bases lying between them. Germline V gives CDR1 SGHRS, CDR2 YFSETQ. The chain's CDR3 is CASSRAPPGNEQFF. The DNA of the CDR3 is TGCGCCAGCAGTCGTGCCCCTCCCGGCAATGAGCAGTTCTTC.